One sample yielded the 14 T cell receptor beta chains listed below, sequenced in a study of vaccination and CD4 T cells after COVID-19. Treatment noted: approximately 11-day PBMC culture with coronavirus spike peptide pools or control peptides (ViraFEST assay). Antigens of these TCRs are unknown. With the Oncomine TCR Beta short-read assay, DNA from cultured CD4+ T cells was sequenced. In TCRdb, the PCR reads were re-called with MiXCR into one record per CDR3 protein. Of some 16,000 distinct CDR3 sequences in the sample, 50% to 55% were seen once. The sequencing input was CD4+ T cells from blood, cultured in vitro. The receptors here all came from a human donor who had recovered from COVID-19.

The chain employs TRBV20-1 and TRBJ2-7, with a weak D call TRBD1 (5 bases). The germline V gene encodes CDR1 DFQATT and CDR2 SNEGSKA (reference sequence). This CDR3 region has 11 residues. With 6 bases removed from V and 6 bases from J, the gap between germline ends came to 12 bases. This CDR3 is CSAKGDPEQYF. CDR3 nucleotide sequence: TGCAGTGCGAAAGGGGATCCCGAGCAGTACTTC.

The chain has TRBV7-2 and TRBJ2-1; 8 nucleotides align to TRBD2. Germline V gives CDR1 SGHTA, CDR2 FQGNSA. V lost 5 bases to trimming and J lost 10 bases; unmatched junction nucleotides: 7. This CDR3 comprises 13 residues. The CDR3 DNA sequence: TGTGCCAGCAGCCCTAAGCGGGGGAGCGAGCAGTTCTTC. As protein: CASSPKRGSEQFF.

The table lists this clonotype with a few counts. V gene TRBV2 combines with J gene TRBJ1-1; TRBD1 aligns across 7 bases. J was trimmed by 0 bases and V by 6 bases; bases with no gene match: 7. Germline values: CDR1 SNHLY, CDR2 FYNNEI. This CDR3 has 15 amino acids. CDR3 loop: CASSRQGIMNTEAFF. The CDR3 DNA reads TGTGCCAGCAGCCGACAGGGAATAATGAACACTGAAGCTTTCTTT.

The J gene is TRBJ2-1, the V gene TRBV6-1; 11 bases are a match to TRBD2. The CDR3 covers 15 residues. Germline values: CDR1 MNHNS, CDR2 SASEGT. V trimming: 5 bases; J trimming: 9 bases; junction bases outside the gene matches: 9. The CDR3 protein is CASSHIAGGPTEQFF. CDR3 sequence (DNA): TGTGCCAGCAGTCATATAGCGGGAGGGCCGACTGAGCAGTTCTTC.

The rearrangement uses TRBV5-4 and TRBJ1-2; 9 positions agree with TRBD1. Unmatched junction bases numbered 12, after V lost 4 bases and J lost 5 bases. The CDR3 loop spans 16 amino acids. Germline V lookup: CDR1 SGHNT, CDR2 YYREEE (reference sequence). The chain's CDR3 is CASSNPVVGQGYGYTF. The CDR3 DNA is TGTGCCAGCAGCAACCCGGTGGTTGGACAGGGGTATGGCTACACCTTC.

The chain couples TRBV6-5 to TRBJ1-2; D gene ambiguous. The CDR3 runs 15 residues. Germline assignment: CDR1 MNHEY and CDR2 SVGAGI. The V and J ends lost 0 bases and 4 bases respectively, with 12 bases between them. The CDR3 nucleotides read TGTGCCAGCAGTTACTCGTGGCAGCCGGGCTATGGCTACACCTTC. It translates to CASSYSWQPGYGYTF.

This clonotype was seen a handful of times. The J gene is TRBJ2-1, the V gene TRBV7-6; no clear D. Germline CDR1 reads SGHVS; CDR2 reads FNYEAQ. This CDR3 has 15 residues. Trimming left V 2 bases short and J 5 bases short, with 13 bases between. CDR3 region: CASSLSSRVNNEQFF. CDR3 DNA: TGTGCCAGCAGCTTATCGTCGAGAGTCAACAATGAGCAGTTCTTC. The full variable domain, its missing parts supplied by reference TRBV7-6 and TRBJ2-1, is GAGVSQSPRYKVTKRGQDVALRCDPISGHVSLYWYRQALGQGPEFLTYFNYEAQQDKSGLPNDRFSAERPEGSISTLTIQRTEQRDSAMYRCASSLSSRVNNEQFFGPGTRLTVL.

This clonotype showed up just a few times. CDR3: CASSLRQGVPGELFF. CDR3 bases: TGTGCCAGCAGTTTAAGACAGGGGGTACCCGGGGAGCTGTTTTTT. V gene TRBV28 combines with J gene TRBJ2-2, with 9 bases matching TRBD1. The germline V gene encodes CDR1 MDHEN and CDR2 SYDVKM. This CDR3 spans 15 amino acids. The ends lost 2 bases at V and 6 bases at J; junction bases unmatched: 4.

V gene TRBV20-1 combines with J gene TRBJ1-1; D not certain. Germline CDR1 and CDR2: DFQATT and SNEGSKA (reference sequence). Trimming pared 1 base from V and 1 base from J, leaving 16 bases between. This CDR3 contains 16 residues. CDR3: CSARVRASGPNTEAFF. CDR3 DNA sequence: TGCAGTGCTAGAGTTAGGGCCTCCGGCCCGAACACTGAAGCTTTCTTT.

This clonotype came up a few times. The chain employs TRBV15 and TRBJ1-5, with 11 bases lining up with TRBD1. The CDR3 runs to 13 residues. The V and J ends lost 10 bases and 6 bases, in that order; junction bases with no gene match: 5. Germline lookup yields CDR1 LNHNV and CDR2 YYDKDF (reference sequence). CDR3 coding DNA: TGTGCCATAGGGACAGGGGGATTTCAGCCCCAGCATTTT. Translation: CAIGTGGFQPQHF.

A few counts support this clonotype. The CDR3 spells CAISGSAEAFF. CDR3 coding DNA: TGTGCCATCAGCGGGTCGGCTGAAGCTTTCTTT. The V call is TRBV10-3, the J call TRBJ1-1; D unresolved. The CDR3 is 11 amino acids. Germline loops: CDR1 ENHRY, CDR2 SYGVKD. The V and J ends lost 6 bases and 6 bases respectively, with 8 bases between them.

The genes are TRBV20-1 and TRBJ1-1; 10 bases line up with TRBD1. V lost 5 bases and J lost 3; bases outside the gene matches: 3. Per the germline V gene, CDR1 is DFQATT and CDR2 is SNEGSKA (reference sequence). The CDR3 runs 13 residues. CDR3 amino acids: CSAGTGADTEAFF. Here the CDR3 DNA reads TGCAGTGCTGGGACAGGGGCGGACACTGAAGCTTTCTTT.

The chain employs TRBV12-3 or TRBV12-4 and TRBJ1-6; 10 positions agree with TRBD1. V gave up 8 bases and J gave up 3 bases; unmatched junction bases: 10. CDR3 length: 17 amino acids. In DNA form, the CDR3 reads TGTGCCAGCGCTCTTACCGGGACAGGGGTCTATAATTCACCCCTCCACTTT. This encodes CASALTGTGVYNSPLHF.

The chain links TRBV28 to TRBJ1-5, with no clear D. Trimming shortened V by 2 bases and J by 0 bases, and 11 bases separated the two germline ends. The CDR3 is 16 residues long. Germline loops: CDR1 MDHEN, CDR2 SYDVKM. The CDR3 coding sequence is TGTGCCAGCAGTTTAGAGGTAGGAGTTAGCAATCAGCCCCAGCATTTT. Amino acid sequence: CASSLEVGVSNQPQHF.